The rows below give T cell receptor beta chains drawn from one sample of a study of lymphopenia after photon versus proton radiotherapy. Measured with immunoSEQ multiplex PCR; TCRdb has only the in-frame clones, and not every one. The data show roughly 29,000 clones, with about nine tenths seen just once and about 50% held by the top ten. Sequencing used peripheral blood, obtained from a patient treated with proton-based radiotherapy. All receptors derive from a woman aged 55-69 years with cholangiocarcinoma. Some clones in this sample may be carry-over from other donors' samples. The conserved cysteine and the conserved F or W are not part of the CDR3 here.

v_gene: TRBV9; j_gene: TRBJ1-2; CDR3aa: ASNPGQPNYGYT
v_gene: TRBV10-1; j_gene: TRBJ2-1; CDR3aa: ASHTPGQGQF
v_gene: TRBV27; j_gene: TRBJ1-2; CDR3aa: ASSLLPNYGYT
v_gene: TRBV12-5; j_gene: TRBJ2-2; CDR3aa: ASGPTGSGELF
v_gene: TRBV5-1; j_gene: TRBJ1-5; CDR3aa: ASRWDGNQPQH
v_gene: TRBV19; j_gene: TRBJ2-2; CDR3aa: ASSIRGSHTGELF
v_gene: TRBV2; j_gene: TRBJ1-1; CDR3aa: ARRTANDKAF
v_gene: TRBV21-1; j_gene: TRBJ2-6; CDR3aa: ASSKGSTSGGPSGANVLT
v_gene: TRBV27; j_gene: TRBJ2-6; CDR3aa: ASSLEGTAGANVLT
v_gene: TRBV6-5; j_gene: TRBJ2-2; CDR3aa: ASRTGTLNTGELF
v_gene: TRBV5-1; j_gene: TRBJ2-5; CDR3aa: ASNIAGAGQETQY
v_gene: TRBV14; j_gene: TRBJ2-1; CDR3aa: ASSRPASSYNEQF
v_gene: TRBV7-2; j_gene: TRBJ1-5; CDR3aa: ASSSGQINQPQH
v_gene: TRBV29-1; j_gene: TRBJ2-5; CDR3aa: SVALTSGGAGETQY
v_gene: TRBV5-1; j_gene: TRBJ2-5; CDR3aa: ASSSYLGGQETQY
v_gene: TRBV5-1; j_gene: TRBJ2-1; CDR3aa: ASSLELAGGPYNEQF
v_gene: TRBV7-3; j_gene: TRBJ2-7; CDR3aa: ASSSQIPVTGISYEQY
v_gene: TRBV12-5; j_gene: TRBJ1-5; CDR3aa: ASGFGSNQPQH
v_gene: TRBV7-2; j_gene: TRBJ1-4; CDR3aa: ASSLARGGNEKLF
v_gene: TRBV19; j_gene: TRBJ1-1; CDR3aa: ASSITENTEAF
v_gene: TRBV6-5; j_gene: TRBJ2-1; CDR3aa: ASSYSGEEQF
v_gene: TRBV5-1; j_gene: TRBJ2-1; CDR3aa: ASSLGGSYNEQF
v_gene: TRBV2; j_gene: TRBJ2-2; CDR3aa: ASSEVSSGELF
v_gene: TRBV7-8; j_gene: TRBJ2-1; CDR3aa: ASTLAGIGSYNEQF
v_gene: TRBV7-2; j_gene: TRBJ2-7; CDR3aa: ASRRLGLAGGEQY
v_gene: TRBV7-8; j_gene: TRBJ1-2; CDR3aa: ASSLALKERGYT
v_gene: TRBV10-3; j_gene: TRBJ2-1; CDR3aa: AITGLAAYNEQF
v_gene: TRBV20-1; j_gene: TRBJ2-7; CDR3aa: SARDGYEQY
v_gene: TRBV11-1; j_gene: TRBJ1-1; CDR3aa: ASSRGRGNTEAF
v_gene: TRBV6-5; j_gene: TRBJ1-2; CDR3aa: ASRPRQDTNYGYT
v_gene: TRBV10-1; j_gene: TRBJ2-7; CDR3aa: ASSDGSLGEQY
v_gene: TRBV7-9; j_gene: TRBJ2-7; CDR3aa: ASSPVGRYEQY
v_gene: TRBV7-8; j_gene: TRBJ2-7; CDR3aa: ASSLAGLAGGLEQY
v_gene: TRBV29-1; j_gene: TRBJ2-1; CDR3aa: SVESDRLVSEQF
v_gene: TRBV7-3; j_gene: TRBJ2-4; CDR3aa: ASSSGGAGIQY
v_gene: TRBV7-2; j_gene: TRBJ2-3; CDR3aa: ASSIGRWDTQY
v_gene: TRBV7-2; j_gene: TRBJ1-1; CDR3aa: ASAAGVGMNTEAF
v_gene: TRBV18; j_gene: TRBJ2-1; CDR3aa: ASSPRLAGQYNEQF
v_gene: TRBV18; j_gene: TRBJ2-3; CDR3aa: ASSRDSRTDTQY
v_gene: TRBV15; j_gene: .; CDR3aa: ATSPGLALSSYEQY
v_gene: TRBV6-6; j_gene: TRBJ2-7; CDR3aa: ATWPGNSYEQY
v_gene: TRBV6-1; j_gene: TRBJ2-1; CDR3aa: ASNDYNEQF
v_gene: TRBV6-1; j_gene: TRBJ1-1; CDR3aa: ASIQTGRIEAF
v_gene: TRBV2; j_gene: TRBJ2-1; CDR3aa: ASGGLSPSHSYNEQF
v_gene: TRBV30; j_gene: .; CDR3aa: AWTGIPRREQY
v_gene: TRBV6-5; j_gene: TRBJ2-7; CDR3aa: ASSDPTVYEQY
v_gene: TRBV14; j_gene: TRBJ2-4; CDR3aa: ASSQESSVAKNIQY
v_gene: TRBV11-2; j_gene: TRBJ1-1; CDR3aa: ASSTKPPAEAF
v_gene: TRBV5-1; j_gene: TRBJ2-5; CDR3aa: ASSSYIAGGGETQY
v_gene: TRBV5-1; j_gene: TRBJ1-1; CDR3aa: ASREGGPLSTEAF
v_gene: TRBV4-3; j_gene: TRBJ2-3; CDR3aa: ASSQDNGMDSTDTQY
v_gene: TRBV7-2; j_gene: TRBJ2-3; CDR3aa: ASSLINPSGGGVAVAQY
v_gene: TRBV4-2; j_gene: TRBJ1-1; CDR3aa: ASSQDLEGKEAF
v_gene: TRBV7-3; j_gene: TRBJ2-3; CDR3aa: ASSPRPGGTDTQY
v_gene: TRBV4-3; j_gene: TRBJ2-1; CDR3aa: ASRSSGRPNEQF
v_gene: TRBV28; j_gene: TRBJ2-7; CDR3aa: ASTSSGRNSYEQY
v_gene: TRBV5-1; j_gene: .; CDR3aa: ASTPGTDTQH
v_gene: TRBV9; j_gene: TRBJ2-1; CDR3aa: ASSADSGSYNEQF